This T cell receptor beta chain was sequenced in a study of T cell repertoires in cytomegalovirus infection (dated by TCRdb to between 2019 and 2020). Regarding the complete study: Recently identified HLA-C-restricted CMV epitopes, whose presentation resists viral immunomodulation, were targeted by peptide stimulations together with well-studied HLA-B-restricted epitopes. Donor HLA type was relevant to the analysis, as public TCR beta signatures indicated carriage of CMV infection together with the matching HLA type.

This sample was sequenced with an Illumina HiSeq 1500. TCRdb's own reprocessing of the public reads used fastp at Q25 and MiXCR and kept productive beta chains. Identical CDR3 protein sequences are pooled into one entry, listed with their most common genes and DNA. The sample yields around 430,000 distinct CDR3 sequences; about two fifths were counted once. About 45% of the sample is held by the ten biggest clonotypes. Interpreted using the paper, the treatment or condition label stands for: in vitro stimulation with specific CMV peptide epitopes to enrich CMV-specific T cells. The paper as a whole reports these results and caveats: The ex vivo response was dominated by HLA-C-restricted CMV-specific TCR beta clonotypes, which also provided the single most frequent clonotype in two of eight donors. In both this cohort and an independent cohort of some 380 donors, the cumulative frequency of public TCR beta family members distinguished carriers of CMV infection plus the relevant HLA type.

The junction shows trimming of 2 bases on V and 5 bases on J, plus 7 bases between the germline ends. Including the terminal cysteine and phenylalanine, the CDR3 comprises 13 residues. The sequence is cut down to CDR3 DNA, 39 bases in frame from base 1. The CDR1 and CDR2 encoded by the germline V gene are KGHSH and LQKENI. This clonotype was seen only a few times. The specificity of this receptor is unknown. No qualities accompany the bases; no much larger clone lies one base away. The TCR originated in a human donor in good health (CMV status not recorded). Some clones in this sample may be carry-over from other donors' samples. The sequence is built from TRBV18 and TRBJ2-1, with no reliable assignment of the D segment. This sample comprised cultured PBMCs, obtained from culture after CMV antigen stimulation. The DNA is TGTGCCAGCTCACCATTAACTAACAATGAGCAGTTCTTC. It translates as CASSPLTNNEQFF.